This TCR beta chain was recorded in a study of blood T cell repertoires in COVID-19. About the research overall: PBMCs, B-cell-depleted T cells, or T cells provided the cDNA or gDNA that made up the material.

This CDR3 has 15 amino acids. Per the germline V gene, CDR1 is SEHNR and CDR2 is FQNEAQ (reference sequence). With 0 bases removed from V and 5 bases from J, the gap between germline ends came to 13 bases. Data came from immunoSEQ multiplex PCR; TCRdb stores just in-frame clones and leaves some out. This repertoire shows more than 200,000 clones, 75% to 90% found once; its top ten account for roughly 4%. Living in 24 US areas, the participants were between roughly 18 and 90 years of age. The receptor comes from a young woman who had recovered from COVID-19. Sequenced: PBMCs or T cells enriched from blood (not recorded which). The V call is TRBV7-9, the J call TRBJ1-1; unclear D gene. CDR3 residues: CASSLAFQRGTEAFF. CDR3 nucleotide sequence: TGTGCCAGCAGCTTAGCGTTCCAGCGGGGAACTGAAGCTTTCTTT.